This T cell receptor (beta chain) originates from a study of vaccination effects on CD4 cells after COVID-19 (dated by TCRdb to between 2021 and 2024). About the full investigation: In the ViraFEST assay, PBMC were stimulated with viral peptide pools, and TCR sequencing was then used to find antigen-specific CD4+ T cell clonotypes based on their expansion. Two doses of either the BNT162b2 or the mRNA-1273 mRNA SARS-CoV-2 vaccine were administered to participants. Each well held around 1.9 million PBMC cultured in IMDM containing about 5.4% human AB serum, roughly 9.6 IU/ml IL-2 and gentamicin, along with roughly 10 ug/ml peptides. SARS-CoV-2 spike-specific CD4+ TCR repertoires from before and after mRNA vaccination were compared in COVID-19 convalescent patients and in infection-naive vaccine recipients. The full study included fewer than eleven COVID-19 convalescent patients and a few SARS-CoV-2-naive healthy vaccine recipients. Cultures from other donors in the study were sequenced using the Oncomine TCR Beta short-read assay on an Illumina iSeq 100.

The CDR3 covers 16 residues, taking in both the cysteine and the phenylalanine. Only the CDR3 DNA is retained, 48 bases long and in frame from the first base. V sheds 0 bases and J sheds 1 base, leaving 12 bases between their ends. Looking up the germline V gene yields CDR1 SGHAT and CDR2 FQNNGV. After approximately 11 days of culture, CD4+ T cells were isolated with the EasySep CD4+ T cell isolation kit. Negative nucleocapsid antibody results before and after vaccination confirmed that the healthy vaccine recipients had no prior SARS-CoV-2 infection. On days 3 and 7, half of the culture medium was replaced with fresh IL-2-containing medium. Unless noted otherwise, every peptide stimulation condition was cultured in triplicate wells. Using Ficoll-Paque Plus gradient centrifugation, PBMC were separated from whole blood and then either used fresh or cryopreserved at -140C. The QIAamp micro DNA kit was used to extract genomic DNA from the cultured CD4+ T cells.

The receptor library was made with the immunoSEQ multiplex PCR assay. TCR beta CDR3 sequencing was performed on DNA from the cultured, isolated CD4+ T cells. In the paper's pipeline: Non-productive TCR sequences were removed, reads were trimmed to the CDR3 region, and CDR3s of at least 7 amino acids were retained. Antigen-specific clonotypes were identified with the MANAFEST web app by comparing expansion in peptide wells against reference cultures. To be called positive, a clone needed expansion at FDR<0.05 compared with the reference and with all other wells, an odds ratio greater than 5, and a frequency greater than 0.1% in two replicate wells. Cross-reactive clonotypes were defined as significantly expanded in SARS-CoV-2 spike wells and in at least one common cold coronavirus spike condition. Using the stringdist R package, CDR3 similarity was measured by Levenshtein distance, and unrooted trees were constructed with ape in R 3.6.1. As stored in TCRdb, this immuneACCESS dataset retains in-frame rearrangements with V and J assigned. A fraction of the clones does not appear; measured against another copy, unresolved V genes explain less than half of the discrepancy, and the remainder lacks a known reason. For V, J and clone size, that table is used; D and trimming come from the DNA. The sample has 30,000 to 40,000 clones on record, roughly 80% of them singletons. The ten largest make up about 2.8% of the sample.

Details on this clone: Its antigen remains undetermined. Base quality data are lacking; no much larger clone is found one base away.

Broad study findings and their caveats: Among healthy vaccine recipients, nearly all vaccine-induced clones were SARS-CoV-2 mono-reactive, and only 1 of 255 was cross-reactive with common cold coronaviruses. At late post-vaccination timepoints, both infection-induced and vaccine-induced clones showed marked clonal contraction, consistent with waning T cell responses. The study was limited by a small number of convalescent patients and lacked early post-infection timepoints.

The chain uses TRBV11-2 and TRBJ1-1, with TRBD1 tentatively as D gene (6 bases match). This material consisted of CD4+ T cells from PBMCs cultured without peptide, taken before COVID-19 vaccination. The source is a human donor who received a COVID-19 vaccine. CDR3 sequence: CASSLEWGQTNTEAFF. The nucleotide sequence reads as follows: TGTGCCAGCAGCTTAGAGTGGGGACAAACGAACACTGAAGCTTTCTTT.